The next 15 T cell receptor beta chains were all read from a single sample in a study of T cells in Graves' hyperthyroidism and ophthalmopathy. What was amplified from RNA transcripts were TCR beta CDR3 regions. The HTBI primer set was used in a first-round RT-PCR of the TCR CDR3. One entry per CDR3 protein, called by TCRdb with MiXCR from the multiplex PCR reads. Found here are fewer than 650,000 distinct CDR3 sequences, approximately 15% of them singletons; the top ten hold roughly 7%. The sample taken for sequencing was blood. Receptors were obtained from a woman aged 18-29 years with Graves' ophthalmopathy.

This clonotype was detected only a few times. The chain has TRBV27 and TRBJ1-6, with D unresolved. Germline V gene data show CDR1 as MNHEY and CDR2 as SMNVEV (reference sequence). The CDR3 loop spans 15 amino acids. V was clipped by 3 bases and J by 7 bases, with 13 bases between them. CDR3 amino acids: CASSLEAPRNSPLHF. The CDR3 DNA follows: TGTGCCAGCAGTTTGGAGGCCCCAAGGAATTCACCCCTCCACTTT.

CDR3 coding DNA: TGTGCCTGGACTTCTGGGTCACCCCTCCACTTT. It translates to CAWTSGSPLHF. The chain joins TRBV30 to TRBJ1-6; D remains unclear. Germline CDR1 is GTSNPN and CDR2 is SVGIG (reference sequence). The CDR3 consists of 11 residues. Trimming removed 4 bases at V and 10 bases at J, with 8 bases between.

Concerning this clonotype: A much larger clonotype is one base distant, so this may be a read error. The V call is TRBV20-1, the J call TRBJ2-1, with 7 bases matching TRBD1. The CDR3 loop spans 13 amino acids. Germline CDR1 DFQATT, CDR2 SNEGSKA (reference sequence). V shed 5 bases and J 0 bases; nucleotides not matched to a gene: 1. The CDR3 DNA reads TGCAGTGCTGGGGACAGCTCCTACAATGAGCAGTTCTTC. Translating it yields CSAGDSSYNEQFF.

This clonotype has a count of ten or more. CDR3 region: CASSPRGSGQPQHF. The CDR3, as DNA: TGTGCCAGCAGTCCACGGGGGTCGGGTCAGCCCCAGCATTTT. V and J are TRBV2 and TRBJ1-5; a weak D match, TRBD1 (5 bases). This CDR3 is built from 14 residues. The germline gives CDR1 SNHLY, CDR2 FYNNEI. The ends were cut back, 5 bases at V and 6 bases at J, with 14 bases in the middle.

This clonotype was observed many times. CDR3: CASSLYGANTEAFF. The DNA for the CDR3 is TGTGCCAGCAGTTTATATGGAGCTAACACTGAAGCTTTCTTT. This chain uses TRBV27 with TRBJ1-1; unclear D gene. From germline, CDR1 is MNHEY and CDR2 SMNVEV (reference sequence). The V end lost 1 base, the J end lost 2 bases, and 8 bases lay between the germline ends. The CDR3 is 14 residues long.

This clonotype has a count of ten or more. The rearrangement links TRBV12-3 or TRBV12-4 to TRBJ2-7, with D possibly being TRBD1 or TRBD2 (5 bases each). V gave up 2 bases and J gave up 3 bases, with 17 bases separating them. CDR3 length: 16 residues. The CDR3 nucleotides are TGTGCCAGCAGTTTATCCCCACTGACAGAGGGCTACGAGCAGTACTTC. Amino acids: CASSLSPLTEGYEQYF.

There are many counts of this clonotype. V usage is TRBV27 and J usage is TRBJ2-1; D remains ambiguous. The germline gives CDR1 MNHEY, CDR2 SMNVEV (reference sequence). The CDR3 has 11 amino acids. Trimming took off 5 bases at V and 11 bases at J, with 10 bases between the two ends. The chain's CDR3 is CASSRDLKQFF. The CDR3, as DNA: TGTGCCAGCAGTAGAGACCTTAAGCAGTTCTTC.

Many counts were recorded for this clonotype. The CDR3 coding sequence is TGTGCCAGCAAGGGGGGGGGGACAGCTTTCAACATTCAGTACTTC. Its translation: CASKGGGTAFNIQYF. The chain employs TRBV28 and TRBJ2-4; TRBD1 or TRBD2 may be the D gene (7 bases each). From germline, CDR1 is MDHEN and CDR2 SYDVKM. The V and J ends lost 7 bases and 7 bases respectively, with 20 bases between them. The CDR3 runs 15 residues.

This clonotype has more than one count but fewer than ten. The chain uses TRBV29-1 and TRBJ2-7; TRBD2 might be the D (5 bases). This CDR3 has 14 amino acids. The V gene's germline CDR1 is SQVTM and CDR2 ANQGSEA. CDR3 region: CRMRRKSNSYEQYF. CDR3 bases: TGCAGGATGCGGAGGAAGTCCAACTCCTACGAGCAGTACTTC.

This clonotype was seen many times. The chain recombines TRBV11-2 with TRBJ1-6, with no clear D. With 1 base removed from V and 0 bases from J, the gap between germline ends came to 10 bases. CDR3 length equals 17 residues. Per the germline V gene, CDR1 is SGHAT and CDR2 is FQNNGV. The chain's CDR3 is CASSLAGLSSYNSPLHF. DNA of the CDR3: TGTGCCAGCAGCTTAGCCGGTCTGAGCTCCTATAATTCACCCCTCCACTTT.

V usage is TRBV12-3 or TRBV12-4 and J usage is TRBJ2-1; TRBD2 agrees at 14 bases. Germline trimming cut 8 bases from V and 2 bases from J; bases unmatched to any gene: 8. CDR3 length: 17 residues. CDR3 region: CASLGLAGASPYNEQFF. The CDR3, as DNA: TGTGCCAGCCTGGGACTAGCGGGAGCATCACCCTACAATGAGCAGTTCTTC.

This clonotype occurred a few times. The chain links TRBV20-1 to TRBJ2-7; 10 bases are a match to TRBD2. This CDR3 has 14 residues. The V and J ends lost 3 bases and 2 bases, in that order; junction bases with no gene match: 4. Germline V lookup: CDR1 DFQATT, CDR2 SNEGSKA (reference sequence). Here the CDR3 reads CSARASGSPYEQYF. CDR3 in DNA: TGCAGTGCTAGGGCTAGCGGGAGTCCCTACGAGCAGTACTTC.

This clonotype was recorded at least ten times. The chain employs TRBV19 and TRBJ2-7; D is unclear. From germline, CDR1 is LNHDA and CDR2 SQIVND (reference sequence). The CDR3 runs to 16 residues. Trimming pared 4 bases from V and 1 base from J, leaving 17 bases between. In DNA, the CDR3 is TGTGCCAGTAGTACTACCTCTTCCTCTTTTTCCTACGAGCAGTACTTC. This codes for CASSTTSSSFSYEQYF.

Remarks on this clonotype: With a much larger clone just one base away, this may be a read error. This chain links TRBV24-1 with TRBJ2-3; a possible D gene is TRBD1 (6 bases). Germline CDR1 is KGHDR and CDR2 is SFDVKD. Trimming stripped 7 bases from V and 1 base from J, with 11 bases between. The CDR3 extends over 14 amino acids. The CDR3 sequence: CATSHRAGTDTQYF. DNA of the CDR3: TGTGCCACCAGCCACAGGGCAGGCACAGATACGCAGTATTTT.

This chain joins TRBV27 and TRBJ2-2, with TRBD1 as a possible D gene (5 bases). V was trimmed by 2 bases and J by 5 bases, leaving 9 bases between them. The CDR3 is 14 residues long. Germline-derived CDR1 and CDR2 are MNHEY and SMNVEV (reference sequence). CDR3 sequence: CASSLGRATGELFF. The CDR3 DNA sequence: TGTGCCAGCAGTTTAGGCAGGGCGACCGGGGAGCTGTTTTTT.